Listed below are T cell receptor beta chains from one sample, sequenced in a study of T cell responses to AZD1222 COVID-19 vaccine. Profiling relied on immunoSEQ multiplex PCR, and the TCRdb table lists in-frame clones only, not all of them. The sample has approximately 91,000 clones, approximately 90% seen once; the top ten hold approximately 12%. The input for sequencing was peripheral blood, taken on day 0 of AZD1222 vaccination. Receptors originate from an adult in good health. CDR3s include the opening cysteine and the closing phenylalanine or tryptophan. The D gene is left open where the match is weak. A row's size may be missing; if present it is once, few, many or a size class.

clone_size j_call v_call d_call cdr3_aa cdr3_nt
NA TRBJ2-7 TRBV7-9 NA CASQTGPYEQYF TGTGCCAGCCAGACAGGCCCTTACGAGCAGTACTTC
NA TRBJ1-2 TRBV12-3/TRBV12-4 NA CASSQEANYGYTF TGTGCCAGCAGTCAAGAGGCTAACTATGGCTACACCTTC
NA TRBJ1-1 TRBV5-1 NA CASSLEGLANTEAFF TGCGCCAGCAGCTTGGAGGGGCTAGCGAACACTGAAGCTTTCTTT
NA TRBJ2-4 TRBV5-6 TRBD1 CASSIPGQGVENIQYF TGTGCCAGCAGCATTCCGGGACAGGGAGTCGAAAACATTCAGTACTTC
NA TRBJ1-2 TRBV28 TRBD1 CASSLSRGRGKGNYGYTF TGTGCCAGCAGTTTATCGAGGGGCAGGGGGAAAGGGAACTATGGCTACACCTTC
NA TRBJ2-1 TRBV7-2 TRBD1 CASSYAGTGNEQFF TGTGCCAGCAGCTACGCCGGGACAGGGAATGAGCAGTTCTTC
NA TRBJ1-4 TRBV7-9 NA CASSPGTAANEKLFF TGTGCCAGCAGCCCGGGGACCGCCGCGAATGAAAAACTGTTTTTT
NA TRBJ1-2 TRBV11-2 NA CASSLDRVGSYGYTF TGTGCCAGCAGCTTAGATCGGGTAGGGTCCTATGGCTACACCTTC
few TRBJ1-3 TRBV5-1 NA CASSLGHLSGNTIYF TGCGCCAGCAGCTTGGGGCACCTCTCTGGAAACACCATATATTTT
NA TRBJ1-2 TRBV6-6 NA CASTTDRNYGYTF TGTGCCAGCACCACGGACAGAAACTATGGCTACACCTTC
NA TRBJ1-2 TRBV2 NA CASSMGGPYGYTF TGTGCCAGCAGTATGGGGGGCCCCTATGGCTACACCTTC
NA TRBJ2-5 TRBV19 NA CASSTSGRGQETQYF TGTGCCAGTAGTACAAGCGGCAGGGGCCAAGAGACCCAGTACTTC
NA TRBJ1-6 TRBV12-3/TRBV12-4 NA CASRPQGSPLHF TGTGCCAGCAGGCCCCAGGGATCACCCCTCCACTTT
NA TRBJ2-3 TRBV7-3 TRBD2 CASSSSGGPGDTQYF TGTGCCAGCAGCTCCTCGGGGGGGCCGGGAGATACGCAGTATTTT
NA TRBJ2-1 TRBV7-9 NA CASSSDSNEQFF TGTGCCAGCAGCTCCGACAGCAATGAGCAGTTCTTC
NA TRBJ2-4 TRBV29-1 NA CSVGDGRIGAKNIQYF TGCAGCGTTGGGGACGGAAGGATTGGAGCCAAAAACATTCAGTACTTC
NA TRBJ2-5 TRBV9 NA CASSVEEGTTGTQYF TGTGCCAGCAGCGTAGAAGAGGGGACAACGGGGACCCAGTACTTC
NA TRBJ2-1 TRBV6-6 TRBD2 CASSYWRGTNNEQFF TGTGCCAGCAGTTACTGGCGGGGGACGAACAATGAGCAGTTCTTC
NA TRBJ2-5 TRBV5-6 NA CASSWQQETQYF TGTGCCAGCAGTTGGCAGCAAGAGACCCAGTACTTC
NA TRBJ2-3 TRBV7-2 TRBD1 CASSLVGQGSDTQYF TGTGCCAGCAGCTTAGTGGGACAGGGATCAGATACGCAGTATTTT
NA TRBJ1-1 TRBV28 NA CASSPPGTSNTEAFF TGTGCCAGCAGTCCGCCGGGCACCTCGAACACTGAAGCTTTCTTT
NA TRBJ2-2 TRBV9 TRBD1 CASSQRGQTGELFF TGTGCCAGCAGCCAGAGGGGGCAGACCGGGGAGCTGTTTTTT
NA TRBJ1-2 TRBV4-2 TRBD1 CASSQGEDRVDGYTF TGTGCCAGCAGCCAAGGGGAGGACAGGGTCGATGGCTACACCTTC
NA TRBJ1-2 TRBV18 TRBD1 CASSPLGGSPYGYTF TGTGCCAGCTCACCATTAGGGGGCTCCCCCTATGGCTACACCTTC
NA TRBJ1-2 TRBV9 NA CASSGGRRSTDRRTGYTF TGTGCCAGCAGCGGAGGTAGGAGGTCAACCGACAGAAGGACGGGCTACACCTTC
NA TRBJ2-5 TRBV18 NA CASSPGAETQYF TGTGCCAGCTCACCAGGGGCTGAGACCCAGTACTTC
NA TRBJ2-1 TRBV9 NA CASSATGTSYNEQFF TGTGCCAGCAGCGCAACAGGTACCTCCTACAATGAGCAGTTCTTC
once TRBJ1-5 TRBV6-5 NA CASSYREAYNHQPQHF TGTGCCAGCAGCTACCGGGAAGCTTATAACCATCAGCCCCAGCATTTT